The sequence of this T cell receptor (beta chain) was determined in a study of stem cell transplantation in POMP-related autoinflammatory disease. PRAID featured immunodeficiency plus autoinflammation. Sequencing was performed with immunoSEQ multiplex PCR; in TCRdb, only in-frame clones are kept and a portion is missing. Of around 9,000 clones in the sample, about nine tenths were seen once. The germline V gene encodes CDR1 SEHNR and CDR2 FQNEAQ (reference sequence). V dropped 6 bases and J dropped 1; count of bases not matched to a gene: 7. There are 15 residues in the CDR3. The chain recombines TRBV7-9 with TRBJ1-1, with 8 bases identical to TRBD1. The specimen was CD8+ T cells from PBMCs, collected after stem cell transplantation. This TCR derives from a human patient with POMP-related autoinflammation and immune dysregulation (PRAID). Some T cells may originate from the graft donor. The CDR3 is CASSHGTGPNTEAFF. The CDR3 DNA sequence: TGTGCCAGCAGTCACGGGACAGGTCCGAACACTGAAGCTTTCTTT.